The T cell receptor beta chain under discussion was sequenced for a study of control samples from healthy donors and cancer patients (dated by TCRdb to 2018 to 2020). The protocol used for the library was the immunoSEQ multiplex PCR assay. TCRdb provides this immuneACCESS table in a form limited to in-frame rearrangements. Some clones are lacking; in checked studies, under half of them reflect an unresolved V gene, and why the rest are absent is not known. This sample lists about 90,000 clones; approximately 90% were detected once. Of the sample, about 4% falls within the top ten clones. The cysteine opens and the phenylalanine closes a CDR3 of 16 amino acids. Only CDR3 DNA remains: 48 bases, in frame from the first base. Trimming costs V 2 bases and J 2 bases, and their ends lie 13 bases apart. The germline V gene (reference sequence) gives CDR1 as LGHDT and CDR2 as YNNKEL. A note on this clone: It lacks a known antigen. No base qualities exist here, and no much larger clone lies one base off it.

The V gene is TRBV3-1 (or the pseudogene TRBV3-2) and the J gene is TRBJ2-1, with a tentative D gene TRBD2 over 5 matching bases. Input material: blood. This TCR derives from a young woman in good health. The CDR3 in this case is CASSQPSPGTYNEQFF. At the DNA level, the sequence is TGTGCCAGCAGCCAACCCAGTCCGGGGACCTACAATGAGCAGTTCTTC.